This TCR beta chain is drawn from a study of T cells in women clearing cervical HPV infection. Study-wide background: Cases: HPV16-related CIN3 or worse on histology, a couple of invasive cancers. With HLA typing for only a few women, HLA confounding remains possible. Study-wide points: Combining TCR richness with V gene abundances gave around 0.83 AUC.

Note on this clone: Its matching antigen is unknown. A read error may account for a junction end that differs from germline. The read finishes 3 residues shy of the CDR3 end, and the germline J gene is used to complete it.

The CDR3 totals 14 residues. Germline CDR1 and CDR2: LGHNA and YNFKEQ. Produced via immunoSEQ multiplex PCR; TCRdb's table is partial and in-frame only. Its table lists about 31,000 clones. HPV was found by MY09/MY11 PCR and dot-blot genotyping. The sample taken for sequencing was blood buffy coat. This sequence was found in a woman aged 18-69 years with a cervical HPV16 infection that either progressed to CIN3+ or cleared (not recorded which). The chain couples TRBV4-2 to TRBJ2-3; 7 nucleotides match TRBD2. The CDR3 protein is CASSRDGGTDTQYF. Incomplete CDR3 DNA: TGCGCCAGCAGTCGTGACGGGGGGACAGATACG.